The count of the clone carrying this TCR beta chain is one. This entry comes from a study of blood T cell repertoires in COVID-19. While infection was still active, Seattle patients were enrolled and then followed longitudinally. Clones were sequenced by immunoSEQ multiplex PCR, and TCRdb holds only the in-frame ones, with some missing. Altogether roughly 330,000 clones are present, 80% to 90% being singletons, with the ten largest covering roughly a tenth. Trimming took off 4 bases at V and 4 bases at J, with 16 bases between the two ends. Germline V lookup: CDR1 ENHRY, CDR2 SYGVKD. The CDR3 covers 15 residues.

This clonotype was obtained from a young man with COVID-19, enrolled during active disease. Sequencing was done on a sample of peripheral blood. The rearrangement uses TRBV10-3 and TRBJ2-5; D unclear. The CDR3 sequence is CAISGSASMRETQYF. As DNA, the CDR3 is TGTGCCATCAGTGGGTCTGCTAGTATGCGAGAGACCCAGTACTTC.